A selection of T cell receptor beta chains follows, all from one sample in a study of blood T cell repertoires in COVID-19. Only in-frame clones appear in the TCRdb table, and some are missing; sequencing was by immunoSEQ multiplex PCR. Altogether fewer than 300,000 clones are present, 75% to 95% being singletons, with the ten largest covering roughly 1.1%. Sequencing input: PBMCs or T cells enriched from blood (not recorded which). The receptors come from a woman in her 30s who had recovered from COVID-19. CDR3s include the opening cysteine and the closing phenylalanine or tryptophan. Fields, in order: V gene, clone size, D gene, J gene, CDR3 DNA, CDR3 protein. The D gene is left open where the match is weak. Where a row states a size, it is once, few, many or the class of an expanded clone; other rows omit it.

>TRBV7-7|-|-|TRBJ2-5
TGTGCTAGTTCTATCGGCCAAGAGACCCAGTACTTC
CASSIGQETQYF
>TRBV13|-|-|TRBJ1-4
TGTGCCAGCAGCTTCAGAGGGTTGGATGAAAAACTGTTTTTT
CASSFRGLDEKLFF
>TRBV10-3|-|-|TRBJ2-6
TGTGCCATCAGTGACGGCAGGGGAGGGTCTGGGGCCAACGTCCTGACTTTC
CAISDGRGGSGANVLTF
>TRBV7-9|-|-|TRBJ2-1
TGTGCCAGCGTACCCAGGGACAATGAGCAGTTCTTC
CASVPRDNEQFF
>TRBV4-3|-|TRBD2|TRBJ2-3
TGCGCCAGCAGCCTTGGACTAGCGGGAGCAACAGATACGCAGTATTTT
CASSLGLAGATDTQYF
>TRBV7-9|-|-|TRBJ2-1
TGTGCCAGCAGCTTGACAGGTTCGACCTACAATGAGCAGTTCTTC
CASSLTGSTYNEQFF
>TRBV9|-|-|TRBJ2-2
TGTGCCAGCAGCGTAGGACTTCCCAAACCCTTTAGTACCGGGGAGCTGTTTTTT
CASSVGLPKPFSTGELFF
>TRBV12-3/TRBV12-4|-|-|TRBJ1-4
TGTGCCAGCAGGTATGACGGAGGACTGTTTTTT
CASRYDGGLFF
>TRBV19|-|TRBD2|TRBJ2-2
TGTGCCAGTAGTAGGGGACTACAAAAATCCCACGGGGAGCTGTTTTTT
CASSRGLQKSHGELFF
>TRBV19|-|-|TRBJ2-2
TGTGCCAGTAGTAACCAGGGAAAAGGCACCGGGGAGCTGTTTTTT
CASSNQGKGTGELFF
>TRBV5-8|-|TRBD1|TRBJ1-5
TGTGCCAGCAGCTTGGTCGGGACAGGAAATCAGCCCCAGCATTTT
CASSLVGTGNQPQHF
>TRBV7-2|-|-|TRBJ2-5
TGTGCCAGCAGCCGCACCAGGCAAGAGACCCAGTACTTC
CASSRTRQETQYF
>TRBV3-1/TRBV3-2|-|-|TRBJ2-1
TGTGCCAGCAGCCCCTATGCGGGGCAGGCGAACAATGAGCAGTTCTTC
CASSPYAGQANNEQFF
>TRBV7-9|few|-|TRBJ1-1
TGTGCCAGCAGCTTAAGACAGCAGATGAACACTGAAGCTTTCTTT
CASSLRQQMNTEAFF
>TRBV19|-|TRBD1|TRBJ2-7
TGTGCCAGTAGTATTGCAGGGGGCTACGAGCAGTACTTC
CASSIAGGYEQYF
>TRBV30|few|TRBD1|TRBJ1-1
TGTGCCTGGAGCCGGGACAGGAACACTGAAGCTTTCTTT
CAWSRDRNTEAFF
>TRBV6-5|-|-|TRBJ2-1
TGTGCCAGCAGACTTGACAGGCTCTACAATGAGCAGTTCTTC
CASRLDRLYNEQFF
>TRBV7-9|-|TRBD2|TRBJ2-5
TGTGCCAGCAGCCCAGGAGGAGCGGGAGGGCCCGAGACCCAGTACTTC
CASSPGGAGGPETQYF
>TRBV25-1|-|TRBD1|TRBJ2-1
TGTGCCAGCAGTGACCGACAGGGCCTCAGCTCCTACAATGAGCAGTTCTTC
CASSDRQGLSSYNEQFF
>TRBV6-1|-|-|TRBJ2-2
TGTGCCAGCAGTGAATTAATAGGGGACACCGGGGAGCTGTTTTTT
CASSELIGDTGELFF
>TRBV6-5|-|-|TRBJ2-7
TGTGCCAGCAGTTTGGGCAGGCTGTCCTACGAGCAGTACTTC
CASSLGRLSYEQYF
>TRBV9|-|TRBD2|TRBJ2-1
TGTGCCAGCAGCGGGGGACTAGCGGAATACAATGAGCAGTTCTTC
CASSGGLAEYNEQFF
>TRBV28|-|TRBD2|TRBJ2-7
TGTGCCAGCAGTTCACTAGCGCCGAGCTCCTACGAGCAGTACTTC
CASSSLAPSSYEQYF
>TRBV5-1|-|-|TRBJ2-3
TGCGCCAGCACTTTTGCGGGGTTCGTTGCAGATACGCAGTATTTT
CASTFAGFVADTQYF
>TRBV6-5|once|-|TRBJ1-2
TGTGCCAGCAGTTACACAAGGGGGTTTGGCTACACCTTC
CASSYTRGFGYTF
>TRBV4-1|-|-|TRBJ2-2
TGCGCCAGCAGCCAAGAAGGGGAAGTCGGCGGGGAGCTGTTTTTT
CASSQEGEVGGELFF
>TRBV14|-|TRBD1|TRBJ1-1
TGTGCCAGCAGCCAAGATCGGACAGGGATGATTAAGGTCACTGAAGCTTTCTTT
CASSQDRTGMIKVTEAFF
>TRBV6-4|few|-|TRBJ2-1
TGTGCCAGCAGTGACTCGGACAGCAATGAGCAGTTCTTC
CASSDSDSNEQFF
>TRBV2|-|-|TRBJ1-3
TGTGCCAGCAGGGGCCAAGGCACCTCTGGAAACACCATATATTTT
CASRGQGTSGNTIYF
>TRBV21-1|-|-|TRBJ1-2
TGTGCCAGCGGACAGGGGAGTCCCTATGGCTACACCTTC
CASGQGSPYGYTF
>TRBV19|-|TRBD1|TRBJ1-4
TGTGCCAGTAGTATAGGGGACAGTGCAACTAATGAAAAACTGTTTTTT
CASSIGDSATNEKLFF
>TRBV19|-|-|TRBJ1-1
TGTGCCAGTAGTATAGATTGGGCCGTGAACACTGAAGCTTTCTTT
CASSIDWAVNTEAFF
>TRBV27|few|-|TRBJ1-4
TGTGCCAGCAGTTTGGGAGGGTTTAATGAAAAACTGTTTTTT
CASSLGGFNEKLFF